This T cell receptor (beta chain) was recovered during a study of T cell repertoires in cytomegalovirus infection. In the study overall: Matching HLA type and CMV infection were both indicated by public TCR beta signatures.

The V end was cut by 1 base, the J end by 0 bases, with 9 bases between. Per germline, CDR1 SGHVS and CDR2 FQNEAQ. This CDR3 comprises 15 residues. Whole-study results and caveats: Totalled public TCR beta family frequency picked out people who carried CMV plus the relevant HLA. In two of eight donors, the top clonotype was HLA-C-restricted CMV-specific.

Each CDR3 protein gets one entry after TCRdb re-called the reads with MiXCR. The profile covers roughly 240,000 distinct CDR3 sequences, with 6.5% appearing a single time and 6.5% taken by the ten largest. In this sample, this clonotype turned up many times. Its specificity is unknown. The receptor comes from a human donor in good health (CMV status not recorded). Some clones in this sample may be carry-over from other donors' samples. The V and J genes are TRBV7-8 and TRBJ1-2; D uncertain. The specimen was PBMCs. The CDR3 region has the DNA TGTGCCAGCAGCTTAGTACGGGGATCTAACTATGGCTACACCTTC. This encodes CASSLVRGSNYGYTF.